This T cell receptor beta chain was profiled in a study of shared clonotypes between healthy human individuals. Broader study findings: Genetic and exposure-history diversity was limited by the few donors.

Comments on this clone: Its target is not known.

Measured with immunoSEQ multiplex PCR; TCRdb has only the in-frame clones, and not every one. This table has about half a million clones, around 80% appearing once. The sequencing sample was made of PBMCs. The receptor was isolated from a woman aged 40 to 50 in good health. Some clones in this sample may be carry-over from other donors' samples.

CDR3 sequence reads: CASSLNRGPTDTQYF. The CDR3 nucleotides are TGTGCCAGCAGCCTAAACAGGGGGCCTACAGATACGCAGTATTTT. The chain couples TRBV11-2 to TRBJ2-3; 9 bases align to TRBD1. The ends lost 5 bases at V and 3 bases at J; junction bases unmatched: 6. The CDR3 is 15 residues long. Germline CDR1 and CDR2: SGHAT and FQNNGV.